The 6 T cell receptor beta chains below come from one sample, sequenced in a study of blood T cell repertoires in COVID-19. Here immunoSEQ multiplex PCR was the method, and the copy in TCRdb shows in-frame clones only, minus some. The sample lists about 94,000 clones, roughly four fifths occurring once. Specimen: peripheral blood. These receptors originate from a man in his 60s with acute or convalescent COVID-19.

This clone was picked up one time. The V call is TRBV6-5, the J call TRBJ1-4; 7 bases are a match to TRBD1. CDR1 is MNHEY, CDR2 SVGAGI, per germline. The junction had 5 bases not matched to a gene; V was cut back by 4 bases and J by 3 bases. The CDR3 is 15 residues long. The CDR3 DNA follows: TGTGCCAGCAGTTTCACAGGGGCGGCTAATGAAAAACTGTTTTTT. Translated, it gives CASSFTGAANEKLFF.

The J gene is TRBJ1-1, the V gene TRBV7-9, with a possible D match to TRBD1 (5 bases). CDR1 and CDR2 (germline): SEHNR, FQNEAQ (reference sequence). V was cut by 5 bases and J by 7 bases, with 8 bases left in between. This CDR3 contains 11 residues. The CDR3 is CASSETDEAFF. In DNA form, the CDR3 reads TGTGCCAGCAGCGAGACAGATGAAGCTTTCTTT.

V gene TRBV19 combines with J gene TRBJ1-2; 7 nucleotides line up with TRBD1. Germline CDR1 and CDR2: LNHDA and SQIVND (reference sequence). The CDR3 is 15 residues long. V shed 5 bases and J 8 bases; nucleotides not matched to a gene: 14. This CDR3 is CASSSTGQVSVGYTF. The CDR3 DNA sequence: TGTGCCAGTAGTTCGACCGGACAGGTGTCGGTCGGCTACACCTTC.

A word on this clone: One junction end does not reproduce the germline sequence, and a read error may be involved. The chain joins TRBV5-5 to TRBJ1-3; 9 positions agree with TRBD1. Germline V lookup: CDR1 SGHKS, CDR2 YYEKEE (reference sequence). The CDR3 totals 14 residues. CDR3 nucleotide sequence: TGTGCCAGCACCATGGGGGGCGTCCGGGACAGGGTGAATTTT. Its translation is CASTMGGVRDRVNF.

The genes are TRBV6-5 and TRBJ2-5; D remains unclear. The germline gives CDR1 MNHEY, CDR2 SVGAGI. This CDR3 has 11 amino acids. V lost 5 bases and J 5 bases, leaving 6 bases between the germline ends. The CDR3 sequence: CASSLWETQYF. The CDR3 DNA sequence: TGTGCCAGCAGTCTATGGGAGACCCAGTACTTC.

This sequence joins TRBV18 and TRBJ1-4; a weak D match, TRBD1 (5 bases). Trimming pared 2 bases from V and 6 bases from J, leaving 19 bases between. Germline-derived CDR1 and CDR2 are KGHSH and LQKENI. The CDR3 has 17 amino acids. CDR3 sequence reads: CASSPIGTTPGDEKLFF. CDR3 sequence (DNA): TGTGCCAGCTCACCAATAGGGACTACACCGGGAGATGAAAAACTGTTTTTT.